This entry is about one T cell receptor (beta chain). As originally analysed: Amplifying reference gene primers gave estimates of nucleated cell counts. Profiled with immunoSEQ multiplex PCR; TCRdb holds only in-frame clones, not every one. The V and J calls and clone size come from that table; D and trimming were worked out from the DNA. The sample carries 240,000 or so clones, approximately 78% recorded once. The data belong to a study of blood T cell repertoires in COVID-19. Study-level information: The United States, Italy and Spain were the sources of the acute and convalescent COVID-19 samples. PBMCs, B-cell-depleted T cells, or T cells provided the cDNA or gDNA that made up the material.

This TCR came from a woman aged 18-30 years with acute or convalescent COVID-19. The specimen was peripheral blood.

The DNA of the CDR3 is TGTGCCAGCAGTTCGTACGGGACATTGTTTCGCGCTTTCTTT. As protein: CASSSYGTLFRAFF. This chain connects TRBV6-2 or TRBV6-3 to TRBJ1-1, with TRBD1 as a possible D gene (6 bases). Germline V gene lookup returns CDR1 MNHEY and CDR2 SVGEGT. CDR3 length: 14 amino acids. V was pared by 4 bases and J by 11 bases, with 20 bases between.